This TCR beta chain was recorded in a study of blood T cell repertoires in COVID-19. Repertoires were generated with immunoSEQ multiplex PCR, while TCRdb's copy carries only in-frame clones and drops some. The table includes 100,000 to 150,000 clones, 80% to 90% detected once. V lost 7 bases, J lost 1 base, and 8 bases lay in between. The germline V gene has CDR1 SGHNT and CDR2 YYREEE (reference sequence). The CDR3 covers 12 residues. V is TRBV5-4 and J is TRBJ2-5, with D tentatively TRBD2 (6 bases). Material for sequencing was PBMCs or T cells enriched from blood (not recorded which). This clonotype was sampled from a man aged 40-49 years with acute COVID-19. CDR3 coding DNA: TGTGCCAGCGGGGGGTCCCAAGAGACCCAGTACTTC. Translation: CASGGSQETQYF.